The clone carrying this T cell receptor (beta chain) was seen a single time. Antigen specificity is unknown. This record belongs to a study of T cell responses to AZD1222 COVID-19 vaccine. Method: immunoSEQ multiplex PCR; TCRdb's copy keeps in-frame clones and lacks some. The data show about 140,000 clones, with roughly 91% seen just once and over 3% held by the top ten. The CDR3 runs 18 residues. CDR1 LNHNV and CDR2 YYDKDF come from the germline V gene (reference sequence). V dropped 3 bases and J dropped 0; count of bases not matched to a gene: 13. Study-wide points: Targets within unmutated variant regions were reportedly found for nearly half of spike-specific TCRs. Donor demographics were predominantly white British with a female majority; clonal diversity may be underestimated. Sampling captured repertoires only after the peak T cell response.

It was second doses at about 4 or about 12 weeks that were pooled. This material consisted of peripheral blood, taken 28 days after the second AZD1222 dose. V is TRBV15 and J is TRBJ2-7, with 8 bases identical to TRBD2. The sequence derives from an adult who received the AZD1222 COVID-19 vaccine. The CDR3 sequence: CATSRRPKSGGSSYEQYF. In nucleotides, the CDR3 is TGTGCCACCAGCAGGAGGCCCAAGAGCGGGGGTAGCTCCTACGAGCAGTACTTC.